The 25 T cell receptor delta chains below come from one sample, sequenced in a study of gamma-delta chains in newborns, infants, children. TCRdb made new clone calls on the reads using CATT. Among about 6,400 delta-chain clones listed, roughly 2.5% were seen once. Sequencing was done on a sample of blood. These receptors were taken from a child who was a newborn, infant or young child, either healthy, febrile or measles-vaccinated (not recorded which).

In regard to this clone: TCRdb's protein sequence differs at residue 5 from the translated DNA; the protein presented here follows the DNA. The V and J genes are TRDV2 and TRDJ3; D may be TRDD3 (5 bases). Trimming took 3 bases from V and 0 from J, leaving 14 bases between them. The CDR3 contains 18 residues. Germline V lookup: CDR1 GEAIGNYY, CDR2 EKD. The CDR3 region is CACDALGGHSWDTRQMFF. The CDR3 DNA is TGTGCCTGTGACGCCTTAGGGGGCCACTCCTGGGACACCCGACAGATGTTTTTC.

Comments on this clone: At one end, the junction sequence differs from germline, possibly due to a read error. The gene calls are TRDV2 and TRDJ3; 9 bases align to TRDD3. The CDR3 spans 20 residues. The germline V gene encodes CDR1 GEAIGNYY and CDR2 EKD. DNA for the CDR3: TGTGCCTGTGACACCGCTGGGGGATCGCCGAGCTCCTGGGACACCCGACGGATGTTTTTC. Protein product: CACDTAGGSPSSWDTRRMFF.

This clone is labeled as medium-sized. A far larger clone is one nucleotide away, so this likely arose from a read error. The sample holds other DNA sequences that translate to the same CDR3. V usage is TRDV2 and J usage is TRDJ2; TRDD3 agrees at 8 bases. Germline loops: CDR1 GEAIGNYY, CDR2 EKD. This CDR3 is built from 14 residues. The CDR3 DNA follows: TGTGCCTGTGACACCTGGGGGATGACGGCACAACTCTTCTTT. It translates to CACDTWGMTAQLFF.

In this sample, this clone turned up a few times. V and J are TRDV2 and TRDJ2, with TRDD3 identical over 10 bases. The V gene end was trimmed by 1 base and the J gene end by 5 bases; junction bases not matched to a gene: 3. Germline CDR1 GEAIGNYY, CDR2 EKD. The CDR3 contains 15 residues. This CDR3 is CACDTLGDITAQLFF. The CDR3 region has the DNA TGTGCCTGTGACACGCTGGGGGATATTACAGCACAACTCTTCTTT.

To note about this clone: TCRdb assigns this DNA the protein of a much larger clone, which departs from its translation at residue 15; this likely reflects a read error, and the protein shown comes from translating the DNA. The V call is TRDV2, the J call TRDJ3; 12 bases match TRDD3. The CDR3 is 17 amino acids. Germline V gene lookup returns CDR1 GEAIGNYY and CDR2 EKD. As DNA, the CDR3 is TGTGCCTGTGACAATACTGGGGGATACTGGGACACCCGACAGACGTTTTTC. It specifies CACDNTGGYWDTRQTFF.

On this clone: A much larger clone differs by one base, so this may be a read error. Additional DNA sequences in this sample encode the identical CDR3. The V call is TRDV2, the J call TRDJ3, with 13 bases matching TRDD3. Germline CDR1 and CDR2: GEAIGNYY and EKD. The CDR3 has 22 residues. CDR3 sequence reads: CACDTGVLGDTRSSWDTRQMFF. CDR3 coding DNA: TGTGCCTGCGACACGGGGGTACTGGGGGATACGCGGAGCTCCTGGGACACCCGACAGATGTTTTTC.

In the case of this clone: A read error likely explains this, since a far larger clone differs by one base. Other DNA sequences of this sample code for an identical CDR3. The chain uses TRDV2 and TRDJ3; TRDD3 matches 9 bases. The CDR3 consists of 19 residues. Germline V gene lookup returns CDR1 GEAIGNYY and CDR2 EKD. The DNA of the CDR3 is TGCGCCTGTGACACCGTACTGGGGGAGAGCTCCTGGGACACCCGACAGATGTTTTTC. Its protein is CACDTVLGESSWDTRQMFF.

This clone is medium-sized within its sample. A read error may be the cause here, since a much bigger clone is one base away. Other DNA sequences in the sample encode the same CDR3. The chain has TRDV2 and TRDJ3; 12 bases are shared with TRDD3. This CDR3 has 19 residues. V was pared by 1 base and J by 0 bases, with 3 bases of the junction left unmatched. Per the germline V gene, CDR1 is GEAIGNYY and CDR2 is EKD. The CDR3 DNA sequence: TGTGCCTGTGACACTGTACTGGGGGATACCTCCTGGGACACCCGACAGATGTTTTTC. Protein product: CACDTVLGDTSWDTRQMFF.

A few counts support this clone. At residue 3, TCRdb's protein disagrees with the DNA translation; the protein shown here derives from the DNA. CDR3 sequence (DNA): TGTGCCCGTGACACCGTACTGGGGCCTTCCTGGGACACCCGACAGATGTTTTTC. Translating it yields CARDTVLGPSWDTRQMFF. The rearrangement links TRDV2 to TRDJ3; 7 positions agree with TRDD3. The CDR3 extends over 18 amino acids. The germline V gene has CDR1 GEAIGNYY and CDR2 EKD.

This clone was seen only a few times. The chain has TRDV2 and TRDJ3; tentatively, D is TRDD3 (5 bases). Germline CDR1 and CDR2: GEAIGNYY and EKD. V lost 0 bases to trimming and J lost 0 bases, with 17 bases between them. CDR3 length equals 20 residues. The CDR3 region is CACDTAEGTGSSWDTRQMFF. In DNA form, the CDR3 reads TGTGCCTGTGACACCGCGGAGGGGACAGGGAGCTCCTGGGACACCCGACAGATGTTTTTC.

In its sample, this clone is medium-sized. Other DNA sequences in the same sample also yield this CDR3. This chain links TRDV2 with TRDJ3; 8 positions agree with TRDD3. CDR3 length equals 18 residues. CDR1 and CDR2 from the germline V gene are GEAIGNYY and EKD. V was pared by 3 bases and J by 0 bases, with 6 bases of the junction left unmatched. CDR3 in amino acids: CACDSSWGTSWDTRQMFF. As DNA, the CDR3 is TGTGCCTGTGACTCGAGCTGGGGGACCTCCTGGGACACCCGACAGATGTTTTTC.

This clone is categorized as medium-sized. The rearrangement joins TRDV2 to TRDJ3; the D gene is possibly TRDD3 (6 bases). The CDR3 totals 20 residues. The germline V gene has CDR1 GEAIGNYY and CDR2 EKD. Between the trimmed V and J ends, which lost 0 bases and 0 bases, there was a span of 17 bases. CDR3 nucleotides: TGTGCCTGTGACACCGTGGGGGCTCTGAGGGGCTCCTGGGACACCCGACAGATGTTTTTC. This codes for CACDTVGALRGSWDTRQMFF.

Comment on this clone: At one end, the junction sequence differs from germline, possibly due to a read error. The V and J genes are TRDV2 and TRDJ3; 8 bases agree with TRDD3. CDR3 size: 18 residues. The germline V gene has CDR1 GEAIGNYY and CDR2 EKD. DNA of the CDR3: TGTGCCTGTGGCACCGTAGGGGATACCTCCTGGGACACCCGACAGATGTTTTTC. Translated, it gives CACGTVGDTSWDTRQMFF.

This clone turned up a few times. The chain couples TRAV29/DV5 to TRDJ3, with D tentatively TRDD3 (5 bases). The length of the CDR3 is 18 residues. CDR1 is NSMFDY, CDR2 ISSIKDK, per germline. V was pared by 0 bases and J by 0 bases, with 13 bases between. This CDR3 is CAASEDKGGSWDTRQMFF. The CDR3 nucleotides are TGTGCAGCAAGCGAGGATAAGGGGGGCTCCTGGGACACCCGACAGATGTTTTTC.

In this sample, this clone turned up a few times. A much larger clone is a single base away; this may be a read error. Within the sample, other DNA sequences also encode this same CDR3. V gene TRDV2 combines with J gene TRDJ3, with D perhaps matching TRDD3 (6 bases). The CDR3 contains 18 residues. CDR1 and CDR2 (germline): GEAIGNYY, EKD. The CDR3 coding sequence is TGTGCCTGTGACACCTGGGGGCCGAGCTCCTGGGACACCCGACAGATGTTCTTC. This translates into CACDTWGPSSWDTRQMFF.

This clone has only a few counts. The amino acid sequence in TCRdb belongs to a much larger clone and departs from this DNA's translation at residue 9, likely a sequencing read error; the sequence shown is translated from the DNA. J is TRDJ3 and V is TRDV2, with 9 nucleotides matching TRDD3. CDR3 size: 18 residues. With 1 base clipped from V and 0 bases from J, the junction kept 3 bases outside the gene matches. CDR1 and CDR2 from the germline V gene are GEAIGNYY and EKD. CDR3: CACDTYWGNSWDTRQMFF. The CDR3 region has the DNA TGTGCCTGTGACACGTACTGGGGGAACTCCTGGGACACCCGACAGATGTTTTTC.

This clone was observed a handful of times. A far larger clone is a single base away, which makes a read error likely. Other nucleotide sequences in the sample specify the same CDR3. The rearrangement links TRDV2 to TRDJ3; 11 bases are shared with TRDD3. The germline gives CDR1 GEAIGNYY, CDR2 EKD. The CDR3 spans 19 residues. The V gene end was trimmed by 0 bases and the J gene end by 0 bases; junction bases not matched to a gene: 3. In DNA form, the CDR3 reads TGTGCCTGTGACACCGTGCTGGGGGATACCTCCTGGGACACCCGACAGATGTTTTTC. This translates into CACDTVLGDTSWDTRQMFF.

By proportion, this clone is medium-sized. The chain employs TRDV2 and TRDJ3; tentatively, D is TRDD3 (5 bases). V dropped 0 bases and J dropped 0 bases, with 8 bases sitting between them. The CDR3 spans 17 residues. Germline V lookup: CDR1 GEAIGNYY, CDR2 EKD. DNA of the CDR3: TGTGCCTGTGACACCGCGACTGGCTCCTGGGACACCCGACAGATGTTTTTC. Translating it yields CACDTATGSWDTRQMFF.

This clone was counted a few times. A much larger clone differs by one base, so this may be a read error. The chain uses TRDV2 and TRDJ3, with TRDD3 matching 8 bases. Germline lookup yields CDR1 GEAIGNYY and CDR2 EKD. CDR3 length equals 18 residues. Losses at the gene ends were 4 bases for V and 0 bases for J; bases not matched to a gene: 7. The CDR3 DNA reads TGTGCCTGTGATCCACTGGGGGCGAGCTCCTGGGACACCCGACAGATGTTTTTC. Its protein is CACDPLGASSWDTRQMFF.

This clone showed up just a few times. A read error may be the cause here, since a much bigger clone is one base away. The V and J genes are TRDV2 and TRDJ3; TRDD3 matches 11 bases. This CDR3 contains 19 residues. Germline CDR1 is GEAIGNYY and CDR2 is EKD. CDR3 loop: CACGTLLGDSSWDTRQMFF. CDR3 nucleotide sequence: TGTGCCTGTGGCACCTTACTGGGGGATAGCTCCTGGGACACCCGACAGATGTTTTTC.

This clone has a handful of counts. A much larger clone lies one base from this, so it may be a read error. This chain connects TRDV2 to TRDJ3; 11 bases fit TRDD3. J lost 0 bases, V lost 0 bases, and 3 bases had no gene match. Germline values: CDR1 GEAIGNYY, CDR2 EKD. The CDR3 has 19 amino acids. The CDR3 protein is CACDTWGIRISWDTRQMFF. For the CDR3, the DNA is TGTGCCTGTGACACCTGGGGGATACGAATCTCCTGGGACACCCGACAGATGTTTTTC.

The rearrangement joins TRDV2 to TRDJ3; D uncertain. The germline V gene has CDR1 GEAIGNYY and CDR2 EKD. CDR3 length: 17 amino acids. V gave up 3 bases and J gave up 0 bases, with 11 bases separating them. The CDR3 loop reads CACDPSTVSWDTRQMFF. As DNA, the CDR3 is TGTGCCTGTGACCCGAGTACTGTCTCCTGGGACACCCGACAGATGTTTTTC.

This clone was detected a few times. A far larger clone differs by one base, so this is likely a read error. The chain couples TRDV2 to TRDJ3; possibly TRDD3 for D (5 bases). Germline-derived CDR1 and CDR2 are GEAIGNYY and EKD. CDR3 length: 16 amino acids. Here the CDR3 reads CACDGLSSWDTRQVFF. The CDR3 DNA follows: TGTGCCTGTGACGGATTAAGCTCCTGGGACACCCGACAGGTGTTTTTC.

Comments on this clone: Being one base from a much bigger clone, this may be a read error. The sample has other DNA sequences that encode this CDR3 too. This chain connects TRDV2 to TRDJ1; weak D call: TRDD3 (5 bases). There are 17 residues in the CDR3. The V gene's germline CDR1 is GEAIGNYY and CDR2 EKD. The CDR3 is CACDTVLALPRTDKLIF. In DNA form, the CDR3 reads TGTGCATGTGACACCGTACTGGCCCTCCCTCGGACCGATAAACTCATCTTT.

This clone was counted between two and nine times. Just one base apart from a much larger clone, this may be a read error. This CDR3 is also generated by other DNA sequences in the sample. The rearrangement links TRDV2 to TRDJ3; D may be TRDD3 (6 bases). Germline CDR1 reads GEAIGNYY; CDR2 reads EKD. This CDR3 comprises 18 residues. For the CDR3, the DNA is TGTGCCTGTGACACCGGGGGACCGAGCTCCTGGGATACCCGACAGATGTTTTTC. It encodes CACDTGGPSSWDTRQMFF.